This T cell receptor beta chain was recovered during a study of CD4 T cells in relation to SARS-CoV-2 and coronaviruses. A note on this clone: Its antigen is not identified.

The protocol was immunoSEQ multiplex PCR, while the TCRdb copy is restricted to in-frame clones and leaves out a portion. The sample consists of some 21,000 clones, around 76% of them appearing once. The CDR3 has 18 amino acids. V was pared by 5 bases and J by 0 bases, with 17 bases between. Germline values: CDR1 SGHTA, CDR2 FQGTGA. CD4+ T cells from unexposed donors were obtained before the COVID-19 pandemic (2011-2018). After about 11 days of culture, CD4+ T cells were isolated. The source material was CD4+ T cells from PBMCs, cultured in vitro. V and J are TRBV7-3 and TRBJ2-6; TRBD1 is a possible D gene (6 bases). The receptor was derived from a human donor in good health. The CDR3 spells CASSRGGHQSSGANVLTF. For the CDR3, the DNA is TGTGCCAGCAGCCGAGGGGGACACCAGAGCTCTGGGGCCAACGTCCTGACTTTC.